This T cell receptor beta chain is from a study of T cells in Graves' hyperthyroidism and ophthalmopathy. In its sample, this clonotype was seen many times. Using RNA transcripts as the source, TCR beta CDR3 regions were amplified. The study used the HTBI primer set for a first-round RT-PCR of the TCR CDR3. TCRdb itself ran the multiplex PCR reads through MiXCR, one entry per CDR3 protein. The sample consists of 600,000 to 850,000 distinct CDR3 sequences, roughly 20% of them appearing once. The CDR3 is 14 amino acids. The germline CDR1 and CDR2 sequences are DFQATT and SNEGSKA (reference sequence). With 1 base removed from V and 5 bases from J, the gap between germline ends came to 14 bases.

Material: blood. The chain links TRBV20-1 to TRBJ1-1, with D hard to call. The receptor was isolated from a woman between 50 and 59 years old with Graves' hyperthyroidism that later progressed to Graves' ophthalmopathy. CDR3 protein: CSARGALGRTEAFF. CDR3 sequence (DNA): TGCAGTGCTAGAGGAGCTCTGGGCAGGACTGAAGCTTTCTTT.